This TCR beta chain was captured in a study of blood T cell repertoires in COVID-19. Study in general: Italy, Spain and the United States were the sources of the convalescent and acute COVID-19 samples. PBMCs, B-cell-depleted T cells, or T cells were the source of the cDNA or gDNA that made up the material.

A note on this clone: Other nucleotide sequences in the sample specify the same CDR3.

The CDR3 runs to 11 residues. Per the germline V gene, CDR1 is LNHDA and CDR2 is SQIVND (reference sequence). The V end lost 6 bases, the J end lost 5 bases, and 7 bases lay between the germline ends. In the authors' methods: Reference gene primer amplification yielded estimated nucleated cell counts. TCRdb's table, derived via immunoSEQ multiplex PCR, lists solely in-frame clones and lacks some. V and J calls plus clone size are reproduced from that table; the DNA served to infer D and trimming. The sample lists about 280,000 clones, over 75% seen once, with 10% to 15% in the top ten. Material: peripheral blood. The clonotype was recovered from a human donor in a cohort sampled during active COVID-19. The rearrangement links TRBV19 to TRBJ2-5, with TRBD2 as a possible D gene (6 bases). CDR3 in DNA: TGTGCCAGTAGGGGGGGTGAGACCCAGTACTTC. This translates into CASRGGETQYF.